The source of this T cell receptor beta chain is a study of OX40 agonist ivuxolimab in advanced cancers. Across the study: The treatment was a fully human IgG2 OX40 agonist, ivuxolimab.

Autoimmune disease history or systemic immunosuppression was exclusionary. Samples of blood were obtained at baseline, on cycle 4 day 1, and on cycle 7 day 1. There are 14 residues in the CDR3. CDR1 LGHNA and CDR2 YNFKEQ come from the germline V gene. V dropped 3 bases and J dropped 14 bases, with 19 bases sitting between them. Findings of the study overall: CD8+ T cells showed, on average, more clonal expansion than CD4+ cells.

A word on this clone: The antigen remains undetermined.

Measured with immunoSEQ multiplex PCR; TCRdb has only the in-frame clones, and not every one. The sample contains some 99,000 clones, roughly 89% of which appear only once. The sample consisted of CD4+ or CD8+ T cells sorted from blood, taken in a trial of the OX40 agonist ivuxolimab. This receptor was identified in an adult with an advanced solid tumor such as melanoma, head and neck, liver or kidney cancer. The chain joins TRBV4-2 to TRBJ1-4; TRBD1 is a possible D gene (5 bases). The CDR3 sequence is CASSQGPRGNLLFF. CDR3 DNA: TGTGCCAGCAGCCAGGGTCCTCGGGGGAATCTTCTGTTTTTT.